This T cell receptor (beta chain) is drawn from a study of blood T cell repertoires in COVID-19. The overall study: Italy, Spain and the United States were the sources of the convalescent and acute COVID-19 samples. Nucleic acid was either cDNA or gDNA, and it came from T cells, B-cell-depleted T cells, or PBMCs.

The V end was cut by 5 bases, the J end by 5 bases, with 9 bases between. Germline V lookup: CDR1 MDHEN, CDR2 SYDVKM. This CDR3 region has 12 residues. Source study methods: Nucleated cell counts were estimated from reference gene primer amplification. Profiled with immunoSEQ multiplex PCR; TCRdb holds only in-frame clones, not every one. V and J calls and clone size are given by that table; D and trimming were obtained from the DNA. The top ten clones hold approximately 3.4% of a sample with approximately 500,000 clones, 70% to 90% of them seen once. This chain links TRBV28 with TRBJ1-2, with a weak D call TRBD1 (5 bases). The sample was peripheral blood. This TCR was sampled from a human donor in a cohort sampled during active COVID-19. The CDR3 DNA is TGTGCCAGCAGTAACAAGGGGTATGGCTACACCTTC. This sequence encodes CASSNKGYGYTF.